This TCR beta chain is drawn from a study of Graves' ophthalmopathy and Graves' hyperthyroidism. This clonotype was counted many times. What it binds is not known. The authors amplified TCR beta CDR3 regions from RNA transcripts. Scientists carried out first-round RT-PCR using HTBI primers and then a second-round multiplex PCR. MiXCR was run by TCRdb on the multiplex PCR reads, yielding one entry per CDR3 protein. The table has approximately 210,000 distinct CDR3 sequences, around a fifth seen once; the top ten hold roughly 39%. CDR3 length equals 13 residues. V lost 5 bases to trimming and J lost 4 bases, with 9 bases between them. Germline V gene sequence: CDR1 SGHTA, CDR2 FQGNSA. Whole-study results and caveats: Blood repertoires reportedly contained most expanded thyroid clonotypes above 0.001 frequency.

What was sequenced was peripheral blood. The rearrangement uses TRBV7-2 and TRBJ1-5; D is uncertain. The origin of this receptor is a woman in her 50s with Graves' ophthalmopathy. CDR3 in amino acids: CASSGRRNQPQHF. The CDR3 DNA is TGTGCCAGCAGCGGACGGCGAAATCAGCCCCAGCATTTT.